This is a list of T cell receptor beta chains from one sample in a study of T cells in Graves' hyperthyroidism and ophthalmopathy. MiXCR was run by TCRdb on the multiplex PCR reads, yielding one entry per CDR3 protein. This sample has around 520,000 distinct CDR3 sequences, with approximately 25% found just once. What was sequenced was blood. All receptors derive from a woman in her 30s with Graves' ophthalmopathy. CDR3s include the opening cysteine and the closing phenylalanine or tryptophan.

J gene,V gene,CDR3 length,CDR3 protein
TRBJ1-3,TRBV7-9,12,CASIGMGNTIYF
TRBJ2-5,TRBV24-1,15,CATSDWGGSLETQYF
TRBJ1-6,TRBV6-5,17,CASSYSRSSSYNSPLHF
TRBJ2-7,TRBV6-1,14,CASSEWDGTYEQYF
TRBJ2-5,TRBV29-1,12,CSVDPGEETQYF
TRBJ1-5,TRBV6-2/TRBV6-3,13,CASSLQAYQPQHF
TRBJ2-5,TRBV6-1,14,CASKRLQGGETQYF
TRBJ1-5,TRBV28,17,CASSFRFWTGSNQPQHF
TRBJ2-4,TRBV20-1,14,CSAGGRLAKNIKYF
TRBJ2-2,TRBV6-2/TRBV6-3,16,CASSYSSSSNTGELFF
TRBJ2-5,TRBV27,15,CASRRGGALRETQYF
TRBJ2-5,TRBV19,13,CASAKGGWETQYF
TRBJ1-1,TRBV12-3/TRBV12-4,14,CASRVVGGNTEAFF
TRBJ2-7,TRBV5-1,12,CASSSDTGDQYF
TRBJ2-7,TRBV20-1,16,CSARHDSPRRVSEQYF
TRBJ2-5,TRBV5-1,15,CASSDAGAIQETQYF
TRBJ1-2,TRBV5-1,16,CASSSSSGQNNYGYTF
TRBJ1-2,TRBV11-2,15,CASSQDRTLGYGYTF
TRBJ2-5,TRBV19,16,CASSNRVSTALGTQYF
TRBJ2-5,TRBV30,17,CAWSQGDRFSVRETQYF
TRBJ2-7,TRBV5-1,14,CASSLSASSYEQYF
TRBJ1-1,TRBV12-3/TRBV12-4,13,CASSLALGLEAFF
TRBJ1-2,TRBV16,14,CASSHGTGNYGYTF
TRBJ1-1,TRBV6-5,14,CASSYKLVMTEAFF
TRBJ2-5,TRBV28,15,CASSGWTGAQETQYF
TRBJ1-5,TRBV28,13,CASSSDRRLPQHF
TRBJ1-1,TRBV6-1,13,CASTARGNTEAFF
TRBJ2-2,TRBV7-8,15,CASSLAEGVTGELFF
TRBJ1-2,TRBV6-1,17,CASRPRNGGSLNYGYTF
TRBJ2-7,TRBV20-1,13,CSALGLAGGKQYF
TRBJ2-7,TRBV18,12,CASSPSQYEQYF